This record concerns one TCR beta chain sequence. There is no known antigen for this receptor. Within one base of it there is no much larger clone, and no base qualities were kept. TCR beta CDR3 regions were amplified from RNA transcripts for repertoire sequencing. A first-round RT-PCR used HTBI primers with the Qiagen OneStep RT-PCR kit, followed by a second-round multiplex PCR, size selection and purification. Sequencing of the libraries was carried out on an Illumina HiSeq2000 in paired-end mode with 100 bp reads. Turning to the authors' computational methods: SOAPnuke was used to process the reads, removing any read that contained adapters or uncalled bases, had a mean Phred below 15, or lacked an exact match to the constant primer or identifier. High-quality paired reads were merged with COPE v1.2.5. Unique nucleotide sequences were defined as clonotypes and aligned to IMGT TRB V, D and J references using MiTCR v1.1. The analysis was limited to V-J combinations with a frequency above 0.0001, which together covered 98% to 99.2% of repertoires. For each V-J combination, a TCR clonal expansion and chaos score was defined as F50 clonal expansion divided by the chaos observed in the TCRdist matrix. Welch's t-statistics and random forest were used to reduce features to about 13 V-J combinations, which were fed into a naive Bayes classifier. The Morisita-Horn index was used to measure how similar the thyroid and blood repertoires were. TCRdb redid the processing of the public reads, applying fastp at Q25 and MiXCR, and retained in-frame beta chains. Identical CDR3 protein sequences are pooled into one entry, listed with their most common genes and DNA. TCRdb, rather than the study authors, made the V and J calls. The sample includes about 740,000 distinct CDR3 sequences, with about 44% observed a single time. The ten top clones hold approximately 46% of the sample.

Trimming removed 4 bases from V and 1 base from J, leaving 8 bases between the germline ends. The CDR3 runs 13 residues from the cysteine to the phenylalanine. The DNA shown is the 39-base CDR3, in frame from base 1. The germline V gene (reference sequence) supplies CDR1 DFQATT and CDR2 SNEGSKA. This sample is drawn from a study of Graves' ophthalmopathy and Graves' hyperthyroidism (dated by TCRdb to 2016 to 2018). Broadly, across the study: Peripheral blood samples were taken at the time of initial diagnosis, before any treatment was given. The study used signatures of the TCR beta repertoire to tell Graves' ophthalmopathy apart from Graves' hyperthyroidism and to predict which patients would progress to ophthalmopathy. In total, around 140 blood samples were TCR-sequenced: 43 ophthalmopathy, approximately 80 hyperthyroidism and 17 hyperthyroidism-to-ophthalmopathy patients. To explore V-J signatures distinguishing ophthalmopathy from hyperthyroidism, a discovery set of approximately 100 patients (43 ophthalmopathy, over 55 stable hyperthyroidism) was enrolled. The independent validation cohort included roughly 19 hyperthyroidism patients plus 17 patients who later progressed from hyperthyroidism to ophthalmopathy. In over 5 hyperthyroidism patients, the T-cell repertoire of thyroid tissue was compared with the T-cell repertoire of blood. Once sampling was done, hyperthyroidism patients were given methimazole at a starting dose of 30 mg daily, while ophthalmopathy patients were given high-dose intravenous methylprednisolone.

The ophthalmopathy patients had moderately to severely active disease, with a Clinical Activity Score of 3 or higher, a NOSPECS grade of 4 or higher, and a disease duration of less than 3 months. Anyone with other autoimmune diseases, uncontrolled infections, pregnancy or lactation was excluded from the study. Clinical symptoms, serum thyroxine, TRAb, thyroid ultrasound and orbital computed tomography formed the basis of the diagnosis. PBMCs were isolated from 8 to 10 ml of fresh peripheral blood by Ficoll-Paque density gradient centrifugation. Trizol reagent was used to extract the total RNA, and its quality was then checked on an Agilent 2100 Bioanalyzer. Broader findings and caveats from the paper: In cross-validation, the 13-signature model distinguished ophthalmopathy from stable hyperthyroidism with approximately 90% sensitivity and over 81% specificity, while in the test set the corresponding values were about 80% and 75%. Sample size was not statistically predetermined, and group allocation was not concealed from the investigators. Most expanded thyroid clonotypes with frequency above 0.001 were also detected in blood, suggesting blood repertoires may reflect the thyroid immune response. In validation, the model predicted ophthalmopathy progression with more than 55% sensitivity and 72% to 80% specificity; some 13 predicted patients were CT-confirmed with GO in a median of approximately 6.5 months.

This clonotype was sampled from an adult man with Graves' ophthalmopathy. The chain uses TRBV20-1 and TRBJ1-3; the D gene cannot be resolved reliably. Sequencing used peripheral blood. The CDR3 has the sequence CSAIANSGNTIYF. In nucleotides, the sequence is TGCAGTGCTATCGCGAATTCTGGAAACACCATATATTTT.